This T cell receptor beta chain was captured by sequencing in a study of blood T cell repertoires in COVID-19. Germline-derived CDR1 and CDR2 are MNHEY and SMNVEV (reference sequence). The CDR3 covers 14 residues. The ends were cut back, 2 bases at V and 2 bases at J, with 9 bases in the middle. Measured with immunoSEQ multiplex PCR; TCRdb has only the in-frame clones, and not every one. Among about 250,000 clones listed, 70% to 90% were seen once. Source material: peripheral blood. The chain couples TRBV27 to TRBJ1-1; D uncertain. The receptor was isolated from a man between 18 and 35 years old with active or convalescent COVID-19. CDR3 nucleotides: TGTGCCAGCAGTTTAAGTGCAGGAAACACTGAAGCTTTCTTT. Its translation is CASSLSAGNTEAFF.